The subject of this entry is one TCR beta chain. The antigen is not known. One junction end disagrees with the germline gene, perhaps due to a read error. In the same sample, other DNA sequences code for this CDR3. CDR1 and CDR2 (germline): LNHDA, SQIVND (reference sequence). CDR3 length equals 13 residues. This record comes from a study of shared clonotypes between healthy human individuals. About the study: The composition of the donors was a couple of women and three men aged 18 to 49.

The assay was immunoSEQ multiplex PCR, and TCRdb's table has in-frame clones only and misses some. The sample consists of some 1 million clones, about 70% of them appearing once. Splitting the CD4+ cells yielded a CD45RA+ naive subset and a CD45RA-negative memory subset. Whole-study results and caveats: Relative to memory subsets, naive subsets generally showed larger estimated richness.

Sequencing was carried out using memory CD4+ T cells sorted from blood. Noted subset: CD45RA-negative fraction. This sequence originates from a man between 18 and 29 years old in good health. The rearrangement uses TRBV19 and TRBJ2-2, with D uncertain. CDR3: CASSIVRTGELFF. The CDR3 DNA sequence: TGCGCCAGTAGTATAGTGAGGACCGGGGAGCTGTTTTTT.